A selection of T cell receptor beta chains follows, all from one sample in a study of CD8 T cells in Susac syndrome. TCRdb itself ran the immunoSEQ multiplex PCR reads through MiXCR, one entry per CDR3 protein. The sample includes roughly 120,000 distinct CDR3 sequences, around 94% seen only once; the top ten take 0.095% to 0.1%. Sequencing used CD4+ T cells from PBMCs. The receptors come from a human donor in good health. The CDR3 runs from the conserved cysteine through the conserved F or W. D genes are given only for firm matches. Some rows mark clone size as missing; the rest say once, few, many or name a class of expanded clone.

j_call: TRBJ2-3; d_call: -; v_call: TRBV6-1; clone_size: -; cdr3_aa: CASNQRPFTDTQYF; cdr3_nt: TGTGCCAGCAATCAGCGGCCGTTCACAGATACGCAGTATTTT
j_call: TRBJ1-3; d_call: -; v_call: TRBV5-1; clone_size: -; cdr3_aa: CASRSFDSGNTIYF; cdr3_nt: TGCGCCAGCAGAAGTTTCGACTCTGGAAACACCATATATTTT
j_call: TRBJ1-5; d_call: TRBD1; v_call: TRBV4-3; clone_size: -; cdr3_aa: CASSQEWGGQGHQPQHF; cdr3_nt: TGCGCCAGCAGCCAAGAATGGGGCGGACAGGGGCATCAGCCCCAGCATTTT
j_call: TRBJ2-7; d_call: -; v_call: TRBV7-9; clone_size: -; cdr3_aa: CASSRTGTTSYEQYF; cdr3_nt: TGTGCCAGCAGCAGAACCGGGACAACTTCCTACGAGCAGTACTTC
j_call: TRBJ1-2; d_call: -; v_call: TRBV3-1; clone_size: -; cdr3_aa: CASSQIFIGQSDGYTF; cdr3_nt: TGTGCCAGCAGCCAAATATTTATCGGCCAGTCGGATGGCTACACCTTC
j_call: TRBJ1-1; d_call: -; v_call: TRBV18; clone_size: -; cdr3_aa: CASSPDIMNTEAFF; cdr3_nt: TGTGCCAGCTCACCAGACATCATGAACACTGAAGCTTTCTTT
j_call: TRBJ1-4; d_call: -; v_call: TRBV5-1; clone_size: -; cdr3_aa: CASSSQGTANEKLFF; cdr3_nt: TGCGCCAGCAGCTCGCAGGGTACGGCTAATGAAAAACTGTTTTTT
j_call: TRBJ1-1; d_call: TRBD1; v_call: TRBV10-3; clone_size: -; cdr3_aa: CAISDTGAGTEAFF; cdr3_nt: TGTGCCATCAGTGATACAGGGGCGGGCACTGAAGCTTTCTTT
j_call: TRBJ2-5; d_call: TRBD2; v_call: TRBV10-3; clone_size: -; cdr3_aa: CAIRGLGLSETQYF; cdr3_nt: TGTGCCATCAGGGGACTAGGGTTATCAGAGACCCAGTACTTC
j_call: TRBJ2-7; d_call: -; v_call: TRBV5-1; clone_size: -; cdr3_aa: CASSLGPLAGQLEQYF; cdr3_nt: TGCGCCAGCAGCTTGGGGCCATTGGCGGGACAACTGGAGCAGTACTTC
j_call: TRBJ2-1; d_call: -; v_call: TRBV19; clone_size: -; cdr3_aa: CASSSWTADSYNEQFF; cdr3_nt: TGTGCCAGTAGTTCATGGACAGCCGATTCCTACAATGAGCAGTTCTTC
j_call: TRBJ1-5; d_call: -; v_call: TRBV5-1; clone_size: -; cdr3_aa: CASSAGRDQPQHF; cdr3_nt: TGCGCCAGCAGCGCCGGAAGGGATCAGCCCCAGCATTTT
j_call: TRBJ2-7; d_call: -; v_call: TRBV7-2; clone_size: -; cdr3_aa: CASSREVNEQYF; cdr3_nt: TGTGCCAGCAGTCGAGAGGTAAACGAGCAGTACTTC
j_call: TRBJ2-5; d_call: -; v_call: TRBV12-3/TRBV12-4; clone_size: -; cdr3_aa: CASSLAGEEETQYF; cdr3_nt: TGTGCCAGCAGTTTAGCGGGGGAGGAGGAGACCCAGTACTTC
j_call: TRBJ2-2; d_call: -; v_call: TRBV29-1; clone_size: few; cdr3_aa: CSVGQNTGELFF; cdr3_nt: TGCAGCGTGGGACAGAACACCGGGGAGCTGTTTTTT
j_call: TRBJ1-6; d_call: -; v_call: TRBV28; clone_size: -; cdr3_aa: CASPDPNSPLHF; cdr3_nt: TGTGCCAGCCCCGACCCCAATTCACCCCTCCACTTT
j_call: TRBJ2-1; d_call: TRBD1; v_call: TRBV12-3/TRBV12-4; clone_size: -; cdr3_aa: CASSLKGASNEQFF; cdr3_nt: TGTGCCAGCAGTTTAAAGGGGGCTAGCAATGAGCAGTTCTTC
j_call: TRBJ2-3; d_call: -; v_call: TRBV19; clone_size: -; cdr3_aa: CASSMFGGTDTQYF; cdr3_nt: TGTGCCAGTAGTATGTTTGGAGGCACAGATACGCAGTATTTT
j_call: TRBJ2-1; d_call: -; v_call: TRBV12-3/TRBV12-4; clone_size: -; cdr3_aa: CASSGSAYNEQFF; cdr3_nt: TGTGCCAGCAGCGGGAGCGCCTACAATGAGCAGTTCTTC
j_call: TRBJ2-7; d_call: -; v_call: TRBV15; clone_size: -; cdr3_aa: CATSREEGPRSYEQYF; cdr3_nt: TGTGCCACCAGCAGAGAGGAGGGTCCAAGATCCTACGAGCAGTACTTC
j_call: TRBJ1-1; d_call: -; v_call: TRBV6-5; clone_size: -; cdr3_aa: CASSYAGGTEAFF; cdr3_nt: TGTGCCAGCAGTTACGCCGGGGGTACTGAAGCTTTCTTT
j_call: TRBJ2-1; d_call: TRBD1; v_call: TRBV7-9; clone_size: -; cdr3_aa: CASSIGTGNNEQFF; cdr3_nt: TGTGCCAGCAGTATCGGGACAGGGAACAATGAGCAGTTCTTC
j_call: TRBJ2-7; d_call: TRBD2; v_call: TRBV7-2; clone_size: -; cdr3_aa: CASSPQVAGDYEQYF; cdr3_nt: TGTGCCAGCAGCCCTCAGGTAGCGGGAGACTACGAGCAGTACTTC
j_call: TRBJ2-6; d_call: -; v_call: TRBV25-1; clone_size: -; cdr3_aa: CASSEYSSGANVLTF; cdr3_nt: TGTGCCAGCAGTGAATACAGCTCTGGGGCCAACGTCCTGACTTTC
j_call: TRBJ1-1; d_call: -; v_call: TRBV30; clone_size: once; cdr3_aa: CAWSVVELQSAFF; cdr3_nt: TGTGCCTGGAGTGTCGTGGAGCTCCAGAGCGCTTTCTTT
j_call: TRBJ2-3; d_call: TRBD2; v_call: TRBV24-1; clone_size: -; cdr3_aa: CATSAPAGGGTDTQYF; cdr3_nt: TGTGCCACCAGTGCCCCAGCGGGAGGAGGCACAGATACGCAGTATTTT
j_call: TRBJ1-5; d_call: -; v_call: TRBV5-1; clone_size: -; cdr3_aa: CASSFGSPNQPQHF; cdr3_nt: TGCGCCAGCAGCTTTGGGTCCCCCAATCAGCCCCAGCATTTT
j_call: TRBJ1-5; d_call: -; v_call: TRBV9; clone_size: -; cdr3_aa: CASSVGAGRDQPQHF; cdr3_nt: TGTGCCAGCAGCGTAGGGGCAGGGAGAGATCAGCCCCAGCATTTT
j_call: TRBJ2-2; d_call: TRBD2; v_call: TRBV20-1; clone_size: -; cdr3_aa: CSARLAGDDTGELFF; cdr3_nt: TGCAGTGCTCGACTAGCGGGAGATGACACCGGGGAGCTGTTTTTT
j_call: TRBJ2-1; d_call: -; v_call: TRBV30; clone_size: -; cdr3_aa: CAWSVRHEQFF; cdr3_nt: TGTGCCTGGAGCGTCCGGCATGAGCAGTTCTTC
j_call: TRBJ2-7; d_call: TRBD2; v_call: TRBV13; clone_size: -; cdr3_aa: CASSPRGLAGVEQYF; cdr3_nt: TGTGCCAGCAGCCCTCGAGGACTAGCGGGAGTCGAGCAGTACTTC
j_call: TRBJ1-3; d_call: -; v_call: TRBV18; clone_size: -; cdr3_aa: CASSQGGLSSGNTIYF; cdr3_nt: TGTGCCAGCTCACAAGGAGGGTTGAGCTCTGGAAACACCATATATTTT
j_call: TRBJ2-7; d_call: -; v_call: TRBV7-3; clone_size: -; cdr3_aa: CASSFDSQGPYEQYF; cdr3_nt: TGTGCCAGCAGCTTCGACTCTCAGGGCCCCTACGAGCAGTACTTC
j_call: TRBJ1-6; d_call: -; v_call: TRBV6-2/TRBV6-3; clone_size: once; cdr3_aa: CASRGPAGVSRTLHF; cdr3_nt: TGTGCCAGCAGGGGTCCGGCAGGGGTTTCTAGGACCCTCCACTTT
j_call: TRBJ2-4; d_call: -; v_call: TRBV28; clone_size: once; cdr3_aa: CASIPGSRGIAKNIQYF; cdr3_nt: TGTGCCAGCATACCTGGTTCTAGGGGAATAGCCAAAAACATTCAGTACTTC